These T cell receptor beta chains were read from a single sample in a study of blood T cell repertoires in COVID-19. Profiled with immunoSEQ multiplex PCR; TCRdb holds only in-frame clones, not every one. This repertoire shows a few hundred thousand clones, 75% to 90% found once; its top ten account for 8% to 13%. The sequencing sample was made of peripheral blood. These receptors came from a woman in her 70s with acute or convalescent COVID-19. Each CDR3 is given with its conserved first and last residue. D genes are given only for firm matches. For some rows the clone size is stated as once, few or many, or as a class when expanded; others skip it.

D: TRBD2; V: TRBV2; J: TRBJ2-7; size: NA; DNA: TGTGCCAGCGGACTAGCGGGGTCCCCCTACGAGCAGTACTTC; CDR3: CASGLAGSPYEQYF
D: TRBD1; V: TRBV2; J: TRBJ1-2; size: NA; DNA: TGTGCCAGCAGACGAGGACAGGCCGAAGTCTATGGCTACACCTTC; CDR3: CASRRGQAEVYGYTF
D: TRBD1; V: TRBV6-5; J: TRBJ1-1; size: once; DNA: TGTGCCAGCAGTTACTCGGACAGGGTCACTGAAGCTTTCTTT; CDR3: CASSYSDRVTEAFF
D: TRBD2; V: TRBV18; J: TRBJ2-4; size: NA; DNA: TGTGCCAGCTCACCACCGCAGCGGGGGGCTTCAAACATTCAGTACTTC; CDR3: CASSPPQRGASNIQYF
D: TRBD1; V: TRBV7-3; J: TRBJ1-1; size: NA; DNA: TGTGCCAGCAGCCCCGGGACAGGGTACCTCCCTGAAGCTTTCTTT; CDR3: CASSPGTGYLPEAFF
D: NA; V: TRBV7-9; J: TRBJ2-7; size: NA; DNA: TGTGCCAGCAGCCTCCGACAGTTCCCCTACGAGCAGTACTTC; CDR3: CASSLRQFPYEQYF
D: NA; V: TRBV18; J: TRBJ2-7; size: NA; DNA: TGTGCCAGCTCGGCGGGGGCCCACTCCTACGAGCAGTACTTC; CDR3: CASSAGAHSYEQYF
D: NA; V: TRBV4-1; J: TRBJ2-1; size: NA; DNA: TGCGCCAGCGGGGCCGTGAGGCCCCGATCGAATGAGCAGTTCTTC; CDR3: CASGAVRPRSNEQFF
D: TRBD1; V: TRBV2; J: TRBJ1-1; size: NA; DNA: TGTGCCAGCAGTCCCGACAGGGACACTGAAGCTTTCTTT; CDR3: CASSPDRDTEAFF
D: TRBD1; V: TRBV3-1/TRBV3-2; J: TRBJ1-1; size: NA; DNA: TGTGCCAGCAGCCAGGGGACAGGGGGACGAACCGCTGAAGCTTTCTTT; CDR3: CASSQGTGGRTAEAFF
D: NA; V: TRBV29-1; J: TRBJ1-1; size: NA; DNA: TGCAGCGTTGCCGCAGGTCTGAACACTGAAGCTTTCTTT; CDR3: CSVAAGLNTEAFF
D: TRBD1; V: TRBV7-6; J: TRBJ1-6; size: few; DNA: TGTGCCAGCAGCTTACAGACAGGGGGGAGTTCACCCCTCCACTTT; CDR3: CASSLQTGGSSPLHF
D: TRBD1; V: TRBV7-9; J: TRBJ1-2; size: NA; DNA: TGTGCCAGCACCCCAAGGACAGGAAACTATGGCTACACCTTC; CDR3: CASTPRTGNYGYTF
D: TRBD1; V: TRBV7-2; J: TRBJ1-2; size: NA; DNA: TGTGCCAGCAGCCCCTTCGAGAGGGGGCATTATGGCTACACCTTC; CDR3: CASSPFERGHYGYTF
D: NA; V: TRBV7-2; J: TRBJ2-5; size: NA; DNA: TGTGCCAGCAGCGATGGGAGATGGGTCCAAGAGACCCAGTACTTC; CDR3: CASSDGRWVQETQYF
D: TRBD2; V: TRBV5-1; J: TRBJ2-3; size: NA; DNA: TGCGCCAGCAGCTTGCCAGCGGGGGACACAGATACGCAGTATTTT; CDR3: CASSLPAGDTDTQYF
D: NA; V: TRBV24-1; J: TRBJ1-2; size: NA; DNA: TGTGCCACCAGTGATTTGAGGACAGCCTATGGCTACACCTTC; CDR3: CATSDLRTAYGYTF
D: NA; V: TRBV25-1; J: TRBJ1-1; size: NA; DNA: TGTGCCAGCAGTGCGATCGGGCGGGCTGAAGCTTTCTTT; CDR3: CASSAIGRAEAFF
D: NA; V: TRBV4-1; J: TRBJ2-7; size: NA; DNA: TGCGCCAGCAGCCAAGCTAGGGCAGGGTACCCATACTACGAGCAGTACTTC; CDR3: CASSQARAGYPYYEQYF
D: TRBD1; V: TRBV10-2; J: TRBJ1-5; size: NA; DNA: TGCGCCAGCAGTGAGTCGTCGACAGGGGCACGGCCCCAGCATTTT; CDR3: CASSESSTGARPQHF
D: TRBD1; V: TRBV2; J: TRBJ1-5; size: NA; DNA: TGTGCCAGCAGTGGGACAGGGGGCAATCAGCCCCAGCATTTT; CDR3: CASSGTGGNQPQHF
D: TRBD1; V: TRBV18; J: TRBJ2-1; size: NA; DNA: TGTGCCAGCTCGCCCAGGGGGCTAGAGCAGTTCTTC; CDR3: CASSPRGLEQFF
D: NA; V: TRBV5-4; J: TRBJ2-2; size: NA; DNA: TGTGCCAGCAGCCCGTGGCTACTCCGGGGGACCGGGGAGCTGTTTTTT; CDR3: CASSPWLLRGTGELFF
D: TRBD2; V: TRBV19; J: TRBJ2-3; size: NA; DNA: TGTGCCAGTAGGACTAGCGGGACAGATACGCAGTATTTT; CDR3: CASRTSGTDTQYF
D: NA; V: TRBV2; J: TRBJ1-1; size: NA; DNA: TGTGCCAGCAGGTGGGCACCCCGGAACACTGAAGCTTTCTTT; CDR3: CASRWAPRNTEAFF
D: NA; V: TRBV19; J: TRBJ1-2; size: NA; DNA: TGTGCCGTCTTAGGGAGAAACTATGGCTACACCTTC; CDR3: CAVLGRNYGYTF
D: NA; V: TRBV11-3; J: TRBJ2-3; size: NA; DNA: TGTGCCAGCAGCCCCGACCCTCAGGGATCGACGCAGTATTTT; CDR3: CASSPDPQGSTQYF
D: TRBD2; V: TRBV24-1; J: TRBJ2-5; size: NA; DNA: TGTGCCACCAGTGATTTGCAGCTAGCGGGGGGGAAAGAGACCCAGTACTTC; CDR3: CATSDLQLAGGKETQYF
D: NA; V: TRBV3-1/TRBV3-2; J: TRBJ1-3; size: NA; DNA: TGTGCCAGCAGCGAAAGGGGCTACTCTGGAAACACCATATATTTT; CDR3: CASSERGYSGNTIYF
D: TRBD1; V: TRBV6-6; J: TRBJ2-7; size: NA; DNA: TGTGCCAGCAGTACCGGGACAGGAGACCTACGGGAGCAGTACTTC; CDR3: CASSTGTGDLREQYF
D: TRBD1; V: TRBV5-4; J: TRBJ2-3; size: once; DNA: TGTGCCAGCAGCTTGCAGGGGGTGGCAGATACGCAGTATTTT; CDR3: CASSLQGVADTQYF
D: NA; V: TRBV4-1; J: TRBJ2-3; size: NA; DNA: TGCGCCAGCAGCCAGGCGGGACGGTCGACAGATACGCAGTATTTT; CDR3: CASSQAGRSTDTQYF
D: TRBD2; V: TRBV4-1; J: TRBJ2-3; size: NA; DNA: TGCGCCAGCAGCCAAGACCCGAACGGGGGGGGCCGGGATACGCAGTATTTT; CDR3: CASSQDPNGGGRDTQYF
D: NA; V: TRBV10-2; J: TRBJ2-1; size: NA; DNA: TGCGCCAGCAGGAATATCGGGGGCTCCTACAATGAGCAGTTCTTC; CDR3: CASRNIGGSYNEQFF
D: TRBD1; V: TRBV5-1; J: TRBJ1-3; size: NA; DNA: TGCGCCAGCAGCCTAGGGACAGGGTGGAACACCATATATTTT; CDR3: CASSLGTGWNTIYF
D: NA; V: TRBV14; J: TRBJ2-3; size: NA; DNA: TGTGCCAGCAGCCTTACCCAGGCCCCGAGCACAGATACGCAGTATTTT; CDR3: CASSLTQAPSTDTQYF
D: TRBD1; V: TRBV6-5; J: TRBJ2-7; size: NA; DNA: TGTGCCAGCAGTTCATACACAGGGGGCTACGAGCAGTACTTC; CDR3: CASSSYTGGYEQYF
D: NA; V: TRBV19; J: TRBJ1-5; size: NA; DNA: TGTGCCAGTAGTCCGGGGGGGGATCAGCCCCAGCATTTT; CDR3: CASSPGGDQPQHF
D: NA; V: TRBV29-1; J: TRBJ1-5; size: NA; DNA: TGCAGCGTTGGCCGGGACACTCATCAGCCCCAGCATTTT; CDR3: CSVGRDTHQPQHF
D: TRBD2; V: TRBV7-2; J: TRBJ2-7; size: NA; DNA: TGTGCCAGCAGCTTAGGCGGGGGGGCTCGTGAGCAGTACTTC; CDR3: CASSLGGGAREQYF
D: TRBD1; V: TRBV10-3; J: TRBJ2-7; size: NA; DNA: TGTGCCATCAGGGGGGACAGAACCTACGAGCAGTACTTC; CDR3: CAIRGDRTYEQYF